This T cell receptor (beta chain) was recovered during a study of neurological immune-mediated disorders. The germline V gene encodes CDR1 SGHRS and CDR2 YFSETQ. Trimming cost V 4 bases and J 3 bases, with 19 bases left between them. The CDR3 extends over 17 amino acids. A remark on this clonotype: Its antigen is not identified.

Regarding the study as a whole: Phylogenetically, 18 of 34 multiple sclerosis patients' repertoires fell into one related-CDR3 cluster, a possible signature.

Indicated time point: longitudinal time-point 3. Synthesis of cDNA used 5'RACE (with 10-nucleotide random UMIs). TCRdb analysed the 5' RACE reads with MiXCR anew, one entry per CDR3 protein. This table holds approximately 84,000 distinct CDR3 sequences, approximately 4.6% found once. Source material: PBMCs. The sequence derives from a woman aged 55-70 years with multiple sclerosis. V usage is TRBV5-1 and J usage is TRBJ2-2; the D gene is possibly TRBD2 (6 bases). The CDR3 region is CASSLALRGADTGELFF. CDR3 in DNA: TGCGCCAGCAGCCTAGCCTTGCGCGGGGCCGACACCGGGGAGCTGTTTTTT.